Below, 2 T cell receptor beta chains from the same sample are listed, as sequenced in a study of cytomegalovirus exposure and HLA in healthy donors. The PCR ran on 60 Vbeta and 13 Jbeta primers. Here immunoSEQ multiplex PCR was the method, and the copy in TCRdb shows in-frame clones only, minus some. The sample consists of 200,000 to 250,000 clones, 81% of them appearing once. Sample: PBMCs. Receptors were obtained from a woman aged 55 to 70 in good health and CMV-seropositive.

The genes are TRBV9 and TRBJ2-1; TRBD1 matches at 11 bases. CDR1 is SGDLS, CDR2 YYNGEE, per germline. V gave up 2 bases and J gave up 6 bases; unmatched junction bases: 7. This CDR3 comprises 16 residues. For the CDR3, the DNA is TGTGCCAGCAGCGTTAAGCCCGGGACAGGGGGCAATGAGCAGTTCTTC. It encodes CASSVKPGTGGNEQFF.

This sequence joins TRBV28 and TRBJ2-3, with 7 bases aligning to TRBD1. The CDR3 spans 14 residues. J gave up 2 bases and V 6 bases, and 5 bases lay outside the gene matches. Germline V CDR1 and CDR2: MDHEN, SYDVKM. Here the CDR3 DNA reads TGTGCCAGCAGCCCGGGACAGCACACAGATACGCAGTATTTT. Translating it yields CASSPGQHTDTQYF.